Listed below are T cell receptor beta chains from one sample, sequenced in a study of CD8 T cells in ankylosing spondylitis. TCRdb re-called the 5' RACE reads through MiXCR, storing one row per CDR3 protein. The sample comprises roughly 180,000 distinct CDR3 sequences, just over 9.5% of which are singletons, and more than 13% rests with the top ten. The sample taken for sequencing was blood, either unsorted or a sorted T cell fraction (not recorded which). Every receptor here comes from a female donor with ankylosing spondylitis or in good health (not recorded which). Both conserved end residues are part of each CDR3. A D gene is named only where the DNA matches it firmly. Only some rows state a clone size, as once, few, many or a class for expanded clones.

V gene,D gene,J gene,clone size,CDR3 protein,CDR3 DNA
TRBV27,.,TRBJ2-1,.,CATWGVPDYNEQFF,TGTGCCACCTGGGGAGTCCCGGATTACAATGAGCAGTTCTTC
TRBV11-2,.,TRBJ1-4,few,CASSSTGNEKLFF,TGTGCCAGCAGCTCTACAGGGAATGAAAAACTGTTTTTT
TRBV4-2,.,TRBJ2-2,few,CASSQGPGELFF,TGTGCCAGCAGCCAAGGACCGGGGGAGCTGTTTTTT
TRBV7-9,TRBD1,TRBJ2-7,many,CASSFPDRGLYEQYF,TGTGCCAGCAGCTTCCCCGACAGGGGCCTCTACGAGCAGTACTTC
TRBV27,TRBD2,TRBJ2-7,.,CASSSGGRAYEQYF,TGTGCCAGCAGTTCCGGCGGGAGGGCCTACGAGCAGTACTTC
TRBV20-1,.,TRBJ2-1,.,CSARGSGFYNEQFF,TGCAGTGCTAGAGGTAGCGGTTTCTACAATGAGCAGTTCTTC
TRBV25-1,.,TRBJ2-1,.,CASSPRRDNEQFF,TGTGCCAGCAGTCCCCGACGAGACAATGAGCAGTTCTTC
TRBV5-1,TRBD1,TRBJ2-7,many,CASSLADRDRPYEQYF,TGCGCCAGCAGCTTGGCTGATCGGGACAGACCCTACGAGCAGTACTTC
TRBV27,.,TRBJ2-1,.,CASSLSHNNEQFF,TGTGCCAGCAGTTTATCTCACAACAATGAGCAGTTCTTC
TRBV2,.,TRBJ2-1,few,CAILRDYSNEQFF,TGTGCCATTCTTCGAGACTATTCCAATGAGCAGTTCTTC
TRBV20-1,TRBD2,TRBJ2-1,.,CSAMTSGIVHTYNEQFF,TGCAGTGCAATGACTAGCGGGATAGTCCATACCTACAATGAGCAGTTCTTC
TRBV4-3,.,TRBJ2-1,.,CASSQDRDQRYYNEQFF,TGCGCCAGCAGCCAAGATCGGGACCAGCGGTATTACAATGAGCAGTTCTTC
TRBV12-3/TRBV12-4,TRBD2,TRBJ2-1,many,CASSPISGSPDNEQFF,TGTGCCAGCAGCCCGATCAGCGGGAGCCCCGACAATGAGCAGTTCTTC
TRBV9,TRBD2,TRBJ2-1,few,CASSVDGTSGRNEQFF,TGTGCCAGCAGCGTAGACGGGACTAGCGGGAGGAATGAGCAGTTCTTC
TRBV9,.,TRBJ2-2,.,CASSVEAGRVNTGELFF,TGTGCCAGCAGCGTAGAGGCCGGCAGGGTGAACACCGGGGAGCTGTTTTTT
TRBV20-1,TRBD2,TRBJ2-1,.,CSALAGGRYNEQFF,TGCAGTGCGTTAGCGGGAGGGAGGTACAATGAGCAGTTCTTC
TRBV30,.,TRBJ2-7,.,CAWNLGASAYEQYF,TGTGCCTGGAACCTTGGGGCTAGCGCGTACGAGCAGTACTTC
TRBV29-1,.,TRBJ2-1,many,CSVEDYNEQFF,TGCAGCGTTGAAGACTACAATGAGCAGTTCTTC
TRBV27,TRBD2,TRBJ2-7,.,CASSPLAGPSYEQYF,TGTGCCAGCAGCCCTCTAGCGGGACCCTCCTACGAGCAGTACTTC
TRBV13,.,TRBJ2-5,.,CASSSGQLDLQETQYF,TGTGCCAGCAGCTCAGGACAGCTCGACCTCCAAGAGACCCAGTACTTC
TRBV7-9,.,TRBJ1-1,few,CASSPPGDTEAFF,TGTGCCAGCAGCCCCCCAGGGGACACTGAAGCTTTCTTT
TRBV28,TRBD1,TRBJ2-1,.,CASSLPGQGGKDEQFF,TGTGCCAGCAGTTTACCCGGACAGGGGGGTAAGGATGAGCAGTTCTTC
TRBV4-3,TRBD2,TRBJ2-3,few,CASSQDRTSGKDTQYF,TGCGCCAGCAGCCAAGATCGGACTAGCGGGAAGGATACGCAGTATTTT
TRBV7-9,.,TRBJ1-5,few,CASSLGYGDGREPQHF,TGTGCCAGCAGCTTGGGGTACGGAGACGGTAGGGAGCCCCAGCATTTT
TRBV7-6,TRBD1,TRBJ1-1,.,CASSLGGGAGTEAFF,TGTGCCAGCAGCTTAGGAGGGGGCGCGGGTACTGAAGCTTTCTTT
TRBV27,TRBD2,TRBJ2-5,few,CASRPHELTSGKVETQYF,TGTGCCAGCAGGCCACACGAGCTGACTAGCGGGAAGGTAGAGACCCAGTACTTC
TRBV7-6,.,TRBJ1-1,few,CASSLVGGAVLDTEAFF,TGTGCCAGCAGCTTAGTTGGGGGCGCGGTTTTGGATACTGAAGCTTTCTTT
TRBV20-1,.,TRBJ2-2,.,CSAGRRRPNTGELFF,TGCAGTGCGGGGCGCCGGAGACCGAACACCGGGGAGCTGTTTTTT
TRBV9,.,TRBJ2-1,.,CASGPPRAVNEQFF,TGTGCCAGCGGCCCTCCCCGGGCCGTCAATGAGCAGTTCTTC
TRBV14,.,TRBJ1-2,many,CASSPGYTYGYTF,TGTGCCAGCAGCCCAGGGTATACCTATGGCTACACCTTC
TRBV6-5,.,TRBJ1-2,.,CASSYSPGRANYGYTF,TGTGCCAGCAGTTACTCCCCGGGACGAGCTAACTATGGCTACACCTTC
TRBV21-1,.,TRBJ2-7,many,CARAGQPSYEQYF,TGTGCCAGGGCGGGGCAGCCATCCTACGAGCAGTACTTC
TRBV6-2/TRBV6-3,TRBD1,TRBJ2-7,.,CASSYSLFAGGDEQYF,TGTGCCAGCAGTTACTCCCTTTTCGCAGGGGGTGACGAGCAGTACTTC